Following are 24 T cell receptor beta chains from one sample sequenced in a study of monozygotic twins with cystic fibrosis. Some clones are missing from TCRdb's copy, which holds only in-frame ones; the method was immunoSEQ multiplex PCR. Among thousands of clones listed, about 94% were seen once. Sequencing was performed on blood. These receptors all stem from a boy aged 2 to 10 with cystic fibrosis.

The J gene is TRBJ1-4, the V gene TRBV9, with a weak D call TRBD1 (5 bases). V was trimmed by 4 bases and J by 7 bases, leaving 14 bases between them. CDR1 and CDR2 (germline): SGDLS, YYNGEE. The CDR3 is 14 residues long. The CDR3 is CASSPNVGVEKLFF. Here the CDR3 DNA reads TGTGCCAGCAGCCCGAATGTGGGGGTTGAAAAACTGTTTTTT.

The genes are TRBV4-1 and TRBJ2-7; TRBD1 aligns across 7 bases. This CDR3 comprises 13 residues. Per germline, CDR1 MGHRA and CDR2 YSYEKL. Trimming took 4 bases from V and 12 from J; bases not matched to a gene: 12. Here the CDR3 reads CASSRGDSGERYF. Here the CDR3 DNA reads TGCGCCAGCAGCCGAGGGGACAGTGGAGAAAGGTACTTC.

V usage is TRBV6-5 and J usage is TRBJ1-4, with D unclear. The CDR3 covers 12 residues. Between the trimmed V and J ends, which lost 5 bases and 11 bases, there was a span of 12 bases. Germline values: CDR1 MNHEY, CDR2 SVGAGI. The CDR3 sequence is CASSNGGGKLFF. In DNA, the CDR3 is TGTGCCAGCAGTAACGGAGGCGGGAAACTGTTTTTT.

This CDR3 reads CASSVGQGMQYF. The CDR3 nucleotides are TGTGCCAGCAGCGTCGGACAAGGGATGCAGTACTTC. J is TRBJ2-7 and V is TRBV2; perhaps TRBD1 as D (5 bases). CDR1 SNHLY and CDR2 FYNNEI come from the germline V gene. V was pared by 6 bases and J by 9 bases, with 15 bases between. The CDR3 runs to 12 residues.

This clone was counted once. One end of the junction varies from germline; a read error may be responsible. For the CDR3, the DNA is TGTGCTAGCACCCACCCGGGATGGGAGACCCAGTACTTC. It codes for CASTHPGWETQYF. The genes are TRBV7-7 and TRBJ2-5, with a weak D call TRBD2 (5 bases). The CDR3 contains 13 residues. The germline CDR1 and CDR2 sequences are SSHAT and FNYEAQ (reference sequence).

CDR3: CASSLGGPVNTEAFF. CDR3 sequence (DNA): TGTGCCAGCAGCTTAGGGGGTCCAGTGAACACTGAAGCTTTCTTT. V and J are TRBV7-2 and TRBJ1-1; D not certain. The germline gives CDR1 SGHTA, CDR2 FQGNSA. V lost 1 base to trimming and J lost 0 bases, with 9 bases between them. CDR3 length equals 15 residues.

The genes are TRBV27 and TRBJ2-4; D tentatively fits TRBD1 or TRBD2 (5 bases each). Germline V gene data show CDR1 as MNHEY and CDR2 as SMNVEV (reference sequence). V was shortened by 5 bases and J by 5 bases, with 19 bases between the two germline ends. This CDR3 comprises 16 residues. CDR3 sequence reads: CASSTAMGPLQNIQYF. The CDR3 DNA reads as TGTGCCAGCAGTACCGCAATGGGACCGCTTCAAAACATTCAGTACTTC.

The chain employs TRBV21-1 and TRBJ2-7; TRBD1, the D gene given by the table, was not confirmed from the DNA. TRBV21-1 is a recognized pseudogene. This CDR3 is 12 amino acids long. CDR3 bases: TGTGCCAGCAGAGAGACAGTAATCGAGCAGTACTTC. Amino acid sequence: CASRETVIEQYF.

This clone has a single count. J is TRBJ2-5 and V is TRBV7-2; D not resolved. Germline V gene data show CDR1 as SGHTA and CDR2 as FQGNSA. This CDR3 contains 14 residues. V dropped 1 base and J dropped 2 bases, with 8 bases sitting between them. CDR3 in amino acids: CASSLVRQQETQYF. The CDR3 coding sequence is TGTGCCAGCAGCTTAGTCAGGCAACAAGAGACCCAGTACTTC.

This clone was seen only once. This sequence joins TRBV9 and TRBJ2-1; TRBD2 aligns across 16 bases. V lost 2 bases and J lost 10; bases outside the gene matches: 3. The CDR3 spans 15 residues. The V gene's germline CDR1 is SGDLS and CDR2 YYNGEE. The chain's CDR3 is CASSVGTSGGDEQFF. CDR3 in DNA: TGTGCCAGCAGCGTCGGGACTAGCGGGGGGGACGAGCAGTTCTTC.

This clone came up once. The chain has TRBV2 and TRBJ1-5, with 7 bases identical to TRBD1. V lost 5 bases, J lost 2 bases, and 6 bases stayed unmatched. Germline CDR1 SNHLY, CDR2 FYNNEI. The CDR3 covers 15 residues. CDR3 DNA sequence: TGTGCCAGCAGTCCCGGACAGGTTGGCAATCAGCCCCAGCATTTT. This sequence encodes CASSPGQVGNQPQHF.

This clone was observed once. The V and J genes are TRBV11-1 and TRBJ1-1, with 10 bases lining up with TRBD1. Germline V gene data show CDR1 as SGHAT and CDR2 as FQDESV (reference sequence). J lost 0 bases, V lost 5 bases, and 6 bases had no gene match. This CDR3 contains 16 residues. The CDR3 reads CASSPGQGLMNTEAFF. The CDR3 DNA reads TGTGCCAGCAGCCCGGGACAGGGGCTGATGAACACTGAAGCTTTCTTT.

There are a few counts of this clone. J is TRBJ2-2 and V is TRBV7-6; either TRBD1 or TRBD2 may supply D (5 bases each). V gave up 4 bases and J gave up 5 bases, with 23 bases separating them. This CDR3 spans 18 amino acids. Germline values: CDR1 SGHVS, CDR2 FNYEAQ. The CDR3 region has the DNA TGTGCCAGCAGCTCCGAATTACCAGGGACCCCCCTAACCGGGGAGCTGTTTTTT. It is translated as CASSSELPGTPLTGELFF.

The genes are TRBV6-5 and TRBJ1-4; 9 bases line up with TRBD1. Trimming at V came to 2 bases and at J to 2 bases, leaving 0 bases not matched to a gene. This CDR3 contains 15 residues. Germline values: CDR1 MNHEY, CDR2 SVGAGI. The CDR3 DNA is TGTGCCAGCAGTTACGGGACAGGGACTAATGAAAAACTGTTTTTT. Translating gives CASSYGTGTNEKLFF.

This rearrangement joins TRBV2 to TRBJ2-7; perhaps TRBD2 as D (6 bases). The V gene lost 5 bases and the J gene lost 4 bases, with 9 bases spanning the gap. Germline V CDR1 and CDR2: SNHLY, FYNNEI. The CDR3 is 12 amino acids. Here the CDR3 reads CASSSGLYEQYF. DNA for the CDR3: TGTGCCAGCAGTTCGGGACTTTACGAGCAGTACTTC.

The rearrangement joins TRBV5-1 to TRBJ2-1; 14 positions agree with TRBD2. Germline CDR1 reads SGHRS; CDR2 reads YFSETQ. There are 17 residues in the CDR3. Losses at the gene ends were 3 bases for V and 5 bases for J; bases not matched to a gene: 7. CDR3 DNA sequence: TGCGCCAGCAGCTATGATCCGGGACTAGCGGGGGACAATGAGCAGTTCTTC. It codes for CASSYDPGLAGDNEQFF. Full variable domain (remainder filled in from reference TRBV5-1 and TRBJ2-1): KAGVTQTPRYLIKTRGQQVTLSCSPISGHRSVSWYQQTPGQGLQFLFEYFSETQRNKGNFPGRFSGRQFSNSRSEMNVSTLELGDSALYLCASSYDPGLAGDNEQFFGPGTRLTVL.

The chain joins TRBV7-9 to TRBJ1-4; tentatively, D is TRBD1 (6 bases). With 5 bases removed from V and 8 bases from J, the gap between germline ends came to 9 bases. This CDR3 contains 12 residues. Germline V gene lookup returns CDR1 SEHNR and CDR2 FQNEAQ (reference sequence). The CDR3 DNA reads as TGTGCCAGCAGCCCGCAGGGGGAAAAACTGTTTTTT. Its translation: CASSPQGEKLFF.

In this sample, this clone turned up once. The rearrangement uses TRBV11-3 and TRBJ2-3; D not resolved. Trimming took off 0 bases at V and 0 bases at J, with 4 bases between the two ends. The CDR3 has 14 amino acids. From germline, CDR1 is SGHNT and CDR2 YENEEA. CDR3: CASSLDGSTDTQYF. The CDR3 DNA follows: TGTGCCAGCAGCTTAGACGGGAGCACAGATACGCAGTATTTT.

The chain has TRBV19 and TRBJ1-5; D unclear. The germline V gene encodes CDR1 LNHDA and CDR2 SQIVND (reference sequence). The CDR3 loop spans 17 amino acids. V was clipped by 5 bases and J by 3 bases, with 20 bases between them. The CDR3 DNA reads TGTGCCAGTAGTGGCTCCCCGGGATCTCTATACAATCAGCCCCAGCATTTT. Its protein is CASSGSPGSLYNQPQHF.

The chain uses TRBV2 and TRBJ2-7, with D tentatively TRBD1 (6 bases). The V end lost 6 bases, the J end lost 0 bases, and 18 bases lay between the germline ends. The CDR3 length is 16 residues. Germline values: CDR1 SNHLY, CDR2 FYNNEI. CDR3: CASSPPQGQSSYEQYF. The CDR3, as DNA: TGTGCCAGCAGCCCTCCGCAGGGGCAGTCCTCCTACGAGCAGTACTTC.

The J gene is TRBJ2-3, the V gene TRBV2; D may be TRBD2 (5 bases). V shed 1 base and J shed 9 bases, with 26 bases lying between them. The CDR3 is made up of 18 amino acids. The V gene's germline CDR1 is SNHLY and CDR2 FYNNEI. CDR3 sequence: CASSEERMALPPSGTQYF. CDR3 in DNA: TGTGCCAGCAGTGAAGAACGCATGGCCCTACCACCGTCGGGGACGCAGTATTTT.

This rearrangement joins TRBV7-9 to TRBJ2-3, with 9 nucleotides matching TRBD1. V lost 7 bases to trimming and J lost 2 bases; unmatched junction nucleotides: 10. The CDR3 totals 16 residues. CDR1 and CDR2 (germline): SEHNR, FQNEAQ (reference sequence). CDR3 coding DNA: TGTGCCAGCACTCAAAACGGGACAGGGTTCACAGATACGCAGTATTTT. Translation: CASTQNGTGFTDTQYF.

V usage is TRBV7-2 and J usage is TRBJ2-7; D not certain. The V gene lost 2 bases and the J gene lost 4 bases, with 6 bases spanning the gap. This CDR3 spans 12 amino acids. The germline gives CDR1 SGHTA, CDR2 FQGNSA. The DNA for the CDR3 is TGTGCCAGCAGCTTATCAGAGTACGAGCAGTACTTC. Its protein is CASSLSEYEQYF.

The rearrangement uses TRBV9 and TRBJ2-7, with a possible D match to TRBD2 (6 bases). V lost 4 bases and J 0 bases, leaving 8 bases between the germline ends. The germline V gene has CDR1 SGDLS and CDR2 YYNGEE. The CDR3 length is 13 residues. The CDR3 is CASSRLGSYEQYF. The CDR3, as DNA: TGTGCCAGCAGCCGACTAGGCTCCTACGAGCAGTACTTC.